The rows below give T cell receptor beta chains drawn from one sample of a study of OX40 agonist ivuxolimab in advanced cancers. Here immunoSEQ multiplex PCR was the method, and the copy in TCRdb shows in-frame clones only, minus some. The sample has about 45,000 clones, around 90% seen once. Sequencing was performed on CD4+ or CD8+ T cells sorted from blood, taken in a trial of the OX40 agonist ivuxolimab. The receptors were gathered from an adult with an advanced solid tumor such as melanoma, head and neck, liver or kidney cancer. Each CDR3 is given with its conserved first and last residue. The order of the fields is V gene, J gene, clone size, D gene, CDR3 DNA, CDR3 protein. The D gene is left open where the match is weak. Expanded clones get a size class; other rows say once, few or many, or leave the size out.

TRBV7-9	TRBJ1-2	few	NA	TGTGCCAGCAGCCCTGGAGGTAACAATGGCTACACCTTC	CASSPGGNNGYTF
TRBV29-1	TRBJ2-5	NA	NA	TGCAGCTCACGAGGGGTGGAAGAGACCCAGTACTTC	CSSRGVEETQYF
TRBV5-8	TRBJ2-1	NA	TRBD2	TGTGCCAGCAGCTGGGGGACTAGCGGGAACAATGAGCAGTTCTTC	CASSWGTSGNNEQFF
TRBV28	TRBJ2-1	NA	NA	TGTGCCAGCAGTTTAGGGCAAATCTCCTACAATGAGCAGTTCTTC	CASSLGQISYNEQFF
TRBV11-1	TRBJ2-7	NA	NA	TGTGCCAGCAGCTTAGACAACGGTTGGAACGAGCAGTACTTC	CASSLDNGWNEQYF
TRBV7-6	TRBJ2-3	NA	TRBD2	TGTGCCAGCAGCTCCCCCCTCGGTGCGGGAGGTGGACTCACAGATACGCAGTATTTT	CASSSPLGAGGGLTDTQYF
TRBV7-9	TRBJ2-1	NA	NA	TGTGCCAGCAGCTCTCCAGGGAGCTCCTACAATGAGCAGTTCTTC	CASSSPGSSYNEQFF
TRBV6-4	TRBJ1-3	NA	TRBD1	TGTGCCAGCAGTGCCCGGCAGGGGGTTATCGGAAACACCATATATTTT	CASSARQGVIGNTIYF
TRBV5-1	TRBJ2-3	NA	NA	TGCGCCAGCAGCTTAAGAGTCATAGATACGCAGTATTTT	CASSLRVIDTQYF
TRBV27	TRBJ2-3	NA	TRBD1	TGTGCCAGCAAACCGGGACAGGGGGATTTGCGTGAGGTTACAGATACGCAGTATTTT	CASKPGQGDLREVTDTQYF
TRBV7-2	TRBJ2-1	NA	TRBD2	TGTGCCAGCAGCTTACTAGCGGGGGATGGCCATGGGTTCTTC	CASSLLAGDGHGFF
TRBV7-9	TRBJ1-2	NA	NA	TGTGCCAGCAGTCAGGACCCTCTCTATGGCTACACCTTC	CASSQDPLYGYTF
TRBV6-1	TRBJ2-5	NA	TRBD1	TGTGCCAGCAGTGATGCGGCAGGGGGTGGGGAGACCCAGTACTTC	CASSDAAGGGETQYF
TRBV13	TRBJ2-3	NA	NA	TGTGCCAGCAGTCCCTTAGGTGATACGCAGTATTTT	CASSPLGDTQYF
TRBV15	TRBJ1-2	NA	NA	TGTGCCACCAGCACACGAAGAACAGGGAGTAACTATGGCTACACCTTC	CATSTRRTGSNYGYTF
TRBV11-1	TRBJ2-3	NA	TRBD1	TGTGCCAGCAGCCCATCGACAGGGGCCTACGATACGCAGTATTTT	CASSPSTGAYDTQYF
TRBV5-4	TRBJ1-2	NA	TRBD1	TGTGCCAGCAGAGGACAGGACAGAGGGGTATATGGCTACACCTTC	CASRGQDRGVYGYTF
TRBV4-1	TRBJ2-7	NA	TRBD2	TGCGCCAGCAGCTTAGTAGTAGCGGGAGACTACGAGCAGTACTTC	CASSLVVAGDYEQYF
TRBV2	TRBJ2-7	NA	NA	TGTGCCAGCAGTGGAGGGACGCGATCCTACGAGCAGTACTTC	CASSGGTRSYEQYF
TRBV7-9	TRBJ2-2	NA	NA	TGTGCCAGCAGCTCCCCAGGGGGGCATACCGGGGAGCTGTTTTTT	CASSSPGGHTGELFF
TRBV19	TRBJ2-2	NA	NA	TGTGCCAGTAGTATTAGACAGGTCGCCACCGGGGAGCTGTTTTTT	CASSIRQVATGELFF
TRBV2	TRBJ1-5	NA	NA	TGTGCCAGCAGTGAAGGTAGCAATCAGCCCCAGCATTTT	CASSEGSNQPQHF
TRBV19	TRBJ2-7	NA	NA	TGTGCCAGTAGTATAGGCGGGACAGTCTACGAGCAGTACTTC	CASSIGGTVYEQYF
TRBV27	TRBJ2-3	NA	NA	TGTGCCAGCAGAAGGGGTGGAGGGACAGATACGCAGTATTTT	CASRRGGGTDTQYF
TRBV6-1	TRBJ1-1	NA	NA	TGTGCCAGCAGTGATTTCGGGAGTCGGACTGAAGCTTTCTTT	CASSDFGSRTEAFF
TRBV11-2	TRBJ2-5	once	NA	TGTGCCAGCAGCTTAGATCTGGCTATTTGGGGAGAGACCCAGTACTTC	CASSLDLAIWGETQYF
TRBV13	TRBJ2-5	NA	NA	TGTGCCAGCAGCCCTCCGGGAAGGGGAGGAGAGACCCAGTACTTC	CASSPPGRGGETQYF
TRBV27	TRBJ2-7	NA	NA	TGTGCCAGCATGGAAAGAGGGGATGTGGAGCAGTACTTC	CASMERGDVEQYF